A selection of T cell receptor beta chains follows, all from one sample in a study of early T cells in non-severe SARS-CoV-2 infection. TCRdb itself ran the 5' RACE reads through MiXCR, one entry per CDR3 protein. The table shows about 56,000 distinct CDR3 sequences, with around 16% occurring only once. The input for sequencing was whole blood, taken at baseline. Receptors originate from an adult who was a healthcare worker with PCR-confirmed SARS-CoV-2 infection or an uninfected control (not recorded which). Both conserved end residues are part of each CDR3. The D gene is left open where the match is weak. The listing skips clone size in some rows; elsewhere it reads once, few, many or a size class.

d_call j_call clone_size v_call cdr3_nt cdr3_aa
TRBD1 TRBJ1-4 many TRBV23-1 TGCGCCAGCAGTCGCACCAGGACAGGGAGGGAAAAACTGTTTTTT CASSRTRTGREKLFF
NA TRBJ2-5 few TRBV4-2 TGTGCCAGCAGCCAAGGGGGCCCGGGGAATCAAGAGACCCAGTACTTC CASSQGGPGNQETQYF
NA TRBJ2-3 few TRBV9 TGTGCCAGCAGCTCTCGTTGGGGCGAAAGCACAGATACGCAGTATTTT CASSSRWGESTDTQYF
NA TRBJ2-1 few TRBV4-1 TGCGCCAGCAGCCACGACAATGAGCAGTTCTTC CASSHDNEQFF
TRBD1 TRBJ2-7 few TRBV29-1 TGCAGCGTTGAAGAGGAGACAGGGGGCTACGAGCAGTACTTC CSVEEETGGYEQYF
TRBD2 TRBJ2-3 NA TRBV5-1 TGCGCCAGCAGTTCGCGGGAGGGCCCTACAGATACGCAGTATTTT CASSSREGPTDTQYF
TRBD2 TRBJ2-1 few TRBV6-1 TGTGCCAGCAAAGTAGCGGGAGGCAGGAGTTTTGACAATGAGCAGTTCTTC CASKVAGGRSFDNEQFF
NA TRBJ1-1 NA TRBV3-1 TGTGCCAGCAGCCGGACGGCAATGAACACTGAAGCTTTCTTT CASSRTAMNTEAFF
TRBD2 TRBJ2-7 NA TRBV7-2 TGTGCCAGCAGCCCAAGGGACTATTCCGAGCAGTACTTC CASSPRDYSEQYF
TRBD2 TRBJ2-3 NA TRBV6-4 TGTGCCAGCAGCGCGGCAGCGGGAGGGCCGGGAGATACGCAGTATTTT CASSAAAGGPGDTQYF
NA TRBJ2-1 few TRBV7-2 TGTGCCAGCAGCTTAGCACAGACCCCGGCTAGGCAGTTCTTC CASSLAQTPARQFF
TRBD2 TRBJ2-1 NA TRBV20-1 TGCAGTGCTCCCAGACTAGCGGGGCTATACAATGAGCAGTTCTTC CSAPRLAGLYNEQFF
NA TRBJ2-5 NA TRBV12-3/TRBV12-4 TGTGCCAGCAGCCCGGCCTCGAGACAAGAGACCCAGTACTTC CASSPASRQETQYF
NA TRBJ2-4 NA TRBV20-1 TGCAGTGCTAGGACCGACTGGAAAAAAAACATTCAGTACTTC CSARTDWKKNIQYF
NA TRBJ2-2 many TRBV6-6 TGTGCCAGCAGTTATTCGAACACCGGGGAGCTGTTTTTT CASSYSNTGELFF
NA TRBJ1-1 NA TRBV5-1 TGCGCCAGCAGCTTGGGGGGCTTGGGTGACACTGAAGCTTTCTTT CASSLGGLGDTEAFF
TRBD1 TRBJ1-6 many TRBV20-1 TGCAGTGCGGAAACAGGGGGAAGTTCACCCCTCCACTTT CSAETGGSSPLHF
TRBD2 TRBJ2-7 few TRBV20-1 TGCAGTGCTAGAGAGACTAGCAAAGACGGCGGTCAGTACTTC CSARETSKDGGQYF
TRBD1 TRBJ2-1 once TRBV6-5 TGTGCCAGCAGTTATCCCGGGACAGGATACAATGAGCAGTTCTTC CASSYPGTGYNEQFF
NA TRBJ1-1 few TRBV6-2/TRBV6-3 TGTGCCAGCAGCGAGACAGGCGAAGCTTTCTTT CASSETGEAFF
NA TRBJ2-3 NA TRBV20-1 TGCAGTGCTACGTCCAGGCTCACAGATACGCAGTATTTT CSATSRLTDTQYF
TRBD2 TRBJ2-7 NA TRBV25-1 TGTGCCAGCAAACGGGCTAGCGGGAGTGGCGAGCAGTACTTC CASKRASGSGEQYF
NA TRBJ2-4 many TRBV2 TGTGCCAGCAGTGCCCAGAAAAACATTCAGTACTTC CASSAQKNIQYF